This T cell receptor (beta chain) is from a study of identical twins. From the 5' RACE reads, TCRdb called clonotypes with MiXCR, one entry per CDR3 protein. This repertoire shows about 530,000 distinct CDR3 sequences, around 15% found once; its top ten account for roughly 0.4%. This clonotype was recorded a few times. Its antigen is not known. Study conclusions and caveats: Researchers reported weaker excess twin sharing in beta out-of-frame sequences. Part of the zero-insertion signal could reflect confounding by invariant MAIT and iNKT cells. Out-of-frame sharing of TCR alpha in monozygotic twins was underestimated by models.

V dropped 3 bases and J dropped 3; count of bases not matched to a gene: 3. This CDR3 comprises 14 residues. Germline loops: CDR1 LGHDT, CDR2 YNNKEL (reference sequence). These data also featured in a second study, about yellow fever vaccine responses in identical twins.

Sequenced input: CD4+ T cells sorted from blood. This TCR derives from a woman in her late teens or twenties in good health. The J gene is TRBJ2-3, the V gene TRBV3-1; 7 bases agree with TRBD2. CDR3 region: CASSQARGTDTQYF. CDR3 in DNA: TGTGCCAGCAGCCAGGCGCGGGGGACAGATACGCAGTATTTT.